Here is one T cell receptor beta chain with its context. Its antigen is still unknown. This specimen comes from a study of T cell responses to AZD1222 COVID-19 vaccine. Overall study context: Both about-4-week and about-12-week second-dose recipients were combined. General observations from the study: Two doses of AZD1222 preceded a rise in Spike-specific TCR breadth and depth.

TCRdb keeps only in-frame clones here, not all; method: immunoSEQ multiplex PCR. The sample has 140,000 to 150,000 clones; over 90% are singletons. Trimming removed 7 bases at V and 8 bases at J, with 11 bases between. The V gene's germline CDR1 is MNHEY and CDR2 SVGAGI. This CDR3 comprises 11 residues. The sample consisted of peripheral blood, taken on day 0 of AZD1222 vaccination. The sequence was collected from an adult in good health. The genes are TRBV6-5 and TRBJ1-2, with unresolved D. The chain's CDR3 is CASTRGGGYTF. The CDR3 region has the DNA TGTGCCAGCACCCGGGGTGGCGGCTACACCTTC.